These T cell receptor beta chains were read from a single sample in a study of spatial heterogeneity in lung cancer. TCRdb re-analysed the 5' RACE reads in MiXCR, keeping a single row per CDR3 protein. This sample has 72,000 or so distinct CDR3 sequences; approximately 9% occur once, and the top ten carry approximately 1.8%. Here the sequenced sample was PBMCs, taken at follow-up. The receptor source for this set is a female donor with early-stage non-small cell lung cancer. CDR3s include the opening cysteine and the closing phenylalanine or tryptophan. Fields, in order: D gene, V gene, clone size, J gene, CDR3 length, CDR3 protein, CDR3 DNA. D genes are given only for firm matches. Clone size, where shown, is once, few, many, or a class for clones that have expanded.

-,TRBV6-5,few,TRBJ2-5,13,CASRRTFQETQYF,TGTGCCAGCAGGAGAACTTTCCAAGAGACCCAGTACTTC
TRBD1,TRBV7-2,many,TRBJ1-5,18,CASSEPFRGLRDNQPQHF,TGTGCCAGCAGCGAACCTTTCAGGGGGCTGAGGGACAATCAGCCCCAGCATTTT
TRBD1,TRBV29-1,many,TRBJ1-1,13,CSVGGQTGAEAFF,TGCAGCGTCGGGGGACAGACGGGCGCTGAAGCTTTCTTT
-,TRBV7-2,-,TRBJ2-2,16,CASSLAGALNTGELFF,TGTGCCAGCAGCTTAGCGGGGGCGCTTAACACCGGGGAGCTGTTTTTT
-,TRBV14,-,TRBJ2-1,12,CASNDAYNEQFF,TGTGCCAGCAACGACGCCTACAATGAGCAGTTCTTC
TRBD2,TRBV5-1,many,TRBJ2-2,15,CASSLSGLNTGELFF,TGCGCCAGCAGCTTATCGGGACTAAACACCGGGGAGCTGTTTTTT
-,TRBV6-7,many,TRBJ1-5,15,CASSYSKADNQPQHF,TGTGCCAGCAGTTACTCGAAGGCGGATAATCAGCCCCAGCATTTT
TRBD2,TRBV6-1,many,TRBJ2-3,16,CASSEGSGSLADTQYF,TGTGCCAGCAGTGAAGGTAGCGGGAGTTTAGCAGATACGCAGTATTTT
-,TRBV9,many,TRBJ2-2,15,CASSVGEVGTGELFF,TGTGCCAGCAGCGTAGGCGAGGTCGGCACCGGGGAGCTGTTTTTT
-,TRBV7-3,medium-sized,TRBJ2-5,14,CASSSTRMGETQYF,TGTGCCAGCAGCTCCACCCGGATGGGAGAGACCCAGTACTTC
TRBD2,TRBV12-3/TRBV12-4,few,TRBJ2-3,14,CASTPSGIPDTQYF,TGTGCCAGCACCCCTAGCGGGATTCCAGATACGCAGTATTTT
TRBD1,TRBV5-4,many,TRBJ2-5,13,CASSPGTEETQYF,TGTGCCAGCAGCCCCGGGACAGAAGAGACCCAGTACTTC
-,TRBV20-1,many,TRBJ2-7,14,CSAGVAASTYEQYF,TGCAGTGCGGGGGTAGCGGCTTCTACCTACGAGCAGTACTTC
-,TRBV28,many,TRBJ1-1,11,CASSFGPSGFF,TGTGCCAGCAGTTTCGGGCCCTCGGGTTTCTTT
-,TRBV18,many,TRBJ2-5,15,CASSAQKSHGETQYF,TGTGCCAGCTCTGCCCAAAAAAGTCACGGGGAGACCCAGTACTTC
-,TRBV5-4,many,TRBJ1-1,12,CASSLEATEAFF,TGTGCCAGCAGCTTGGAGGCCACTGAAGCTTTCTTT
-,TRBV19,many,TRBJ2-5,13,CASSRGTEETQYF,TGTGCCAGCTCTAGGGGAACAGAAGAGACCCAGTACTTC
-,TRBV11-2,many,TRBJ2-1,13,CASSLGLDNEQFF,TGTGCCAGCAGCTTAGGGCTAGACAATGAGCAGTTCTTC
-,TRBV6-6,many,TRBJ2-7,15,CASRPLADYSYEQYF,TGTGCCAGCAGACCACTAGCAGATTACTCCTACGAGCAGTACTTC
TRBD2,TRBV9,-,TRBJ2-3,16,CASSVASGRRPDTQYF,TGTGCCAGCAGCGTAGCTAGCGGGAGACGGCCCGATACGCAGTATTTT
TRBD1,TRBV7-9,-,TRBJ1-1,12,CASSQQGAEAFF,TGTGCCAGCAGCCAGCAGGGGGCTGAAGCTTTCTTT
TRBD2,TRBV7-9,many,TRBJ2-7,15,CASSLGGRAHYEQYF,TGTGCCAGCAGCTTGGGCGGGAGGGCTCACTACGAGCAGTACTTC
TRBD2,TRBV10-3,many,TRBJ2-5,16,CAIAPLAGHLTETQYF,TGTGCCATCGCTCCTCTAGCGGGACACCTTACGGAGACCCAGTACTTC
-,TRBV25-1,-,TRBJ2-5,17,CASSGNRETAARETQYF,TGTGCCAGCAGTGGGAACAGGGAGACGGCGGCACGAGAGACCCAGTACTTC
-,TRBV28,many,TRBJ2-7,11,CASSFRGEQYF,TGTGCCAGCAGTTTCCGAGGCGAGCAGTACTTC
TRBD1,TRBV5-1,-,TRBJ1-2,16,CASRLDRGHISYGYTF,TGCGCCAGCAGACTTGACAGGGGGCACATCAGCTATGGCTACACCTTC
TRBD2,TRBV27,many,TRBJ2-7,16,CASSLEGSGRVSEQYF,TGTGCCAGCAGTTTAGAAGGTAGCGGGAGAGTTTCGGAGCAGTACTTC
-,TRBV12-3/TRBV12-4,many,TRBJ2-5,17,CASSLLNYSPQAETQYF,TGTGCCAGCAGTTTGTTAAATTATAGTCCGCAAGCGGAGACCCAGTACTTC
TRBD2,TRBV20-1,many,TRBJ2-1,18,CSARQQLAGAVMVHEQFF,TGCAGTGCTAGACAACAACTAGCGGGAGCGGTAATGGTGCATGAGCAGTTCTTC
-,TRBV7-9,many,TRBJ2-2,16,CASSLVRVMNTGELFF,TGTGCCAGCAGCTTGGTTCGGGTAATGAACACCGGGGAGCTGTTTTTT
TRBD2,TRBV11-2,many,TRBJ2-3,14,CASSPSGNTDTQYF,TGTGCCAGCAGCCCTAGCGGAAACACAGATACGCAGTATTTT
TRBD2,TRBV7-3,-,TRBJ2-7,15,CASSLASGTGYEQYF,TGTGCCAGCAGCTTAGCTAGCGGGACGGGATACGAGCAGTACTTC
-,TRBV18,many,TRBJ2-7,13,CASSPGTGSEQYF,TGTGCCAGCTCACCCGGAACAGGGAGTGAGCAGTACTTC
TRBD2,TRBV10-3,many,TRBJ2-7,17,CAISDPGSSGRVYEQYF,TGTGCCATCAGTGACCCCGGGAGTAGCGGGAGGGTCTACGAGCAGTACTTC
TRBD1,TRBV18,-,TRBJ2-3,15,CASSPIGQGRDTQYF,TGTGCCAGCTCGCCAATAGGACAGGGAAGAGATACGCAGTATTTT
-,TRBV20-1,many,TRBJ2-7,15,CSARDEAGHHYEQYF,TGCAGTGCTAGAGATGAGGCAGGACACCACTACGAGCAGTACTTC
-,TRBV14,many,TRBJ1-2,14,CASRPLDSNYGYTF,TGTGCCAGCAGACCCTTGGACAGCAACTATGGCTACACCTTC
-,TRBV7-2,-,TRBJ1-2,12,CASSLRTHGYTF,TGTGCCAGCAGCTTAAGGACGCATGGCTACACCTTC
-,TRBV24-1,few,TRBJ2-7,12,CATSSASYEQYF,TGTGCCACCAGCTCAGCCAGCTACGAGCAGTACTTC
TRBD1,TRBV30,few,TRBJ1-4,15,CAWKFQGAPGEKLFF,TGTGCCTGGAAGTTTCAGGGGGCGCCGGGGGAAAAACTGTTTTTT
-,TRBV20-1,many,TRBJ1-5,13,CSVRGYSNQPQHF,TGCAGTGTAAGGGGTTATAGCAATCAGCCCCAGCATTTT
-,TRBV11-2,medium-sized,TRBJ2-2,14,CASSFGGNTGELFF,TGTGCCAGCAGCTTCGGCGGGAACACCGGGGAGCTGTTTTTT
-,TRBV7-6,many,TRBJ1-4,16,CASSFGRGMANEKLFF,TGTGCCAGCAGCTTTGGCAGGGGAATGGCTAATGAAAAACTGTTTTTT
-,TRBV6-1,many,TRBJ2-3,14,CASSAITGTYTQYF,TGTGCCAGCAGTGCAATTACCGGGACCTATACGCAGTATTTT